A single sample is the source of the 32 T cell receptor beta chains below, sequenced in a study of blood T cell repertoires in COVID-19. TCRdb's copy holds only in-frame clones and misses some; the assay was immunoSEQ multiplex PCR. The data hold about 170,000 clones, with around 87% observed a single time. The sample comprised peripheral blood. The receptor source for this set is a woman aged 80 or over with COVID-19, enrolled during active disease.

The CDR3 DNA sequence: TGTGCCAGCAGCCAAAACGACAGGGGTGGCTACACCTTC. It translates to CASSQNDRGGYTF. The rearrangement joins TRBV14 to TRBJ1-2, with 8 positions matching TRBD1. Germline V lookup: CDR1 SGHDN, CDR2 FVKESK. The CDR3 is 13 amino acids. Trimming removed 2 bases from V and 7 bases from J; junction bases left unmatched: 3.

The rearrangement joins TRBV14 to TRBJ1-2; 8 bases agree with TRBD1. V was clipped by 1 base and J by 5 bases; unmatched bases: 12. CDR1 and CDR2 (germline): SGHDN, FVKESK. CDR3 length: 17 residues. The CDR3 DNA is TGTGCCAGCAGCCAAGTCCCAGGGGGCTATTATGGGTATGGCTACACCTTC. Protein: CASSQVPGGYYGYGYTF.

A word on this clone: Other DNA sequences in the sample encode the same CDR3. The chain carries TRBV12-3 or TRBV12-4 and TRBJ2-2; no clear D gene. The CDR3 consists of 13 residues. V was pared by 6 bases and J by 2 bases, with 7 bases between. The CDR3 loop is CASSPLNTGELFF. Here the CDR3 DNA reads TGTGCCAGCAGCCCACTAAACACCGGGGAGCTGTTTTTT.

This chain connects TRBV19 to TRBJ1-4; D may be TRBD1 (6 bases). The V and J ends lost 11 bases and 7 bases respectively, with 17 bases between them. The CDR3 is 13 amino acids. Germline V gene lookup returns CDR1 LNHDA and CDR2 SQIVND (reference sequence). CDR3 DNA sequence: TGTGCCGCCGCACAAAAGACAGGTGAAAAACTGTTTTTT. Translation: CAAAQKTGEKLFF.

The chain joins TRBV19 to TRBJ2-5; D may be TRBD2 (5 bases). CDR3 length: 13 residues. The V and J ends lost 7 bases and 2 bases respectively, with 11 bases between them. The germline gives CDR1 LNHDA, CDR2 SQIVND (reference sequence). The CDR3 DNA sequence: TGTGCCAGTAAGGAGAGGGTTCAAGAGACCCAGTACTTC. It translates to CASKERVQETQYF. The whole variable domain, filled in from reference TRBV19 and TRBJ2-5, reads DGGITQSPKYLFRKEGQNVTLSCEQNLNHDAMYWYRQDPGQGLRLIYYSQIVNDFQKGDIAEGYSVSREKKESFPLTVTSAQKNPTAFYLCASKERVQETQYFGPGTRLLVL.

The chain carries TRBV4-2 and TRBJ2-7; possibly TRBD1 for D (6 bases). The ends were cut back, 0 bases at V and 3 bases at J, with 12 bases in the middle. The CDR3 covers 15 residues. Germline values: CDR1 LGHNA, CDR2 YNFKEQ. This CDR3 is CASSQDHQGLYEQYF. DNA for the CDR3: TGTGCCAGCAGCCAAGATCACCAGGGGCTCTACGAGCAGTACTTC.

V is TRBV6-2 or TRBV6-3 and J is TRBJ1-5; D may be TRBD1 (6 bases). The CDR3 is 18 residues long. V dropped 0 bases and J dropped 0 bases, with 15 bases sitting between them. Germline-derived CDR1 and CDR2 are MNHEY and SVGEGT. DNA for the CDR3: TGTGCCAGCAGTTACTCGGCAGGGGATAACCATAGCAATCAGCCCCAGCATTTT. This encodes CASSYSAGDNHSNQPQHF.

In this sample, this clone turned up a few times. The chain links TRBV3-1 (or the pseudogene TRBV3-2) to TRBJ1-6; D may be TRBD1 (6 bases). Germline CDR1 is LGHDT and CDR2 is YNNKEL (reference sequence). CDR3 length: 15 amino acids. Trimming shortened V by 6 bases and J by 7 bases, and 16 bases separated the two germline ends. Here the CDR3 DNA reads TGTGCCAGCAGTGCAGAGCGGGGACAAAATTCACCCCTCCACTTT. Translating it yields CASSAERGQNSPLHF.

The chain carries TRBV2 and TRBJ1-2; D possibly corresponds to TRBD1 (6 bases). CDR1 and CDR2 from the germline V gene are SNHLY and FYNNEI. V lost 3 bases to trimming and J lost 8 bases, with 19 bases between them. CDR3 length: 15 amino acids. The CDR3 reads CASSETKQGPLGYTF. For the CDR3, the DNA is TGTGCCAGCAGTGAGACTAAACAGGGACCGCTAGGCTACACCTTC. The full variable domain, with the rest looked up from reference TRBV2 and TRBJ1-2, is EPEVTQTPSHQVTQMGQEVILRCVPISNHLYFYWYRQILGQKVEFLVSFYNNEISEKSEIFDDQFSVERPDGSNFTLKIRSTKLEDSAMYFCASSETKQGPLGYTFGSGTRLTVV.

The rearrangement links TRBV28 to TRBJ2-2; D might be TRBD2 (6 bases). This CDR3 has 16 amino acids. Germline CDR1 is MDHEN and CDR2 is SYDVKM. V lost 4 bases to trimming and J lost 4 bases, with 16 bases between them. CDR3 bases: TGTGCCAGCAGTTCACTAGCCGGAGCTGGCACCGGGGAGCTGTTTTTT. It codes for CASSSLAGAGTGELFF.

This chain uses TRBV7-2 with TRBJ1-1, with 7 positions matching TRBD1. The CDR3 contains 15 residues. Trimming cost V 0 bases and J 5 bases; bases outside gene matches: 6. Germline-derived CDR1 and CDR2 are SGHTA and FQGNSA. The DNA for the CDR3 is TGTGCCAGCAGCTTAGCGGGACAGATACGGACTGAAGCTTTCTTT. Amino acid sequence: CASSLAGQIRTEAFF.

In this sample, this clone turned up a few times. Here the CDR3 reads CASSDDLRDRGYTF. The CDR3 DNA is TGTGCCAGCAGTGACGACCTCCGGGACAGGGGCTACACCTTC. The chain links TRBV6-1 to TRBJ1-2; TRBD1 aligns across 8 bases. The length of the CDR3 is 14 residues. The J segment lost 8 bases and the V segment lost 3 bases, leaving 8 bases of the junction unmatched. Germline V gene sequence: CDR1 MNHNS, CDR2 SASEGT.

This clone was observed a single time. The rearrangement links TRBV2 to TRBJ1-6; weak D call: TRBD1 (6 bases). CDR1 SNHLY and CDR2 FYNNEI come from the germline V gene. Trimming pared 5 bases from V and 8 bases from J, leaving 19 bases between. CDR3 size: 16 residues. The CDR3 DNA follows: TGTGCCAGCAGTTCCGAACTCACAGGGTTGGATTCACCCCTCCACTTT. Its translation: CASSSELTGLDSPLHF. The variable domain in full, with the rest retrieved from reference TRBV2 and TRBJ1-6, is EPEVTQTPSHQVTQMGQEVILRCVPISNHLYFYWYRQILGQKVEFLVSFYNNEISEKSEIFDDQFSVERPDGSNFTLKIRSTKLEDSAMYFCASSSELTGLDSPLHFGNGTRLTVT.

The chain has TRBV3-1 (or the pseudogene TRBV3-2) and TRBJ2-1, with 15 bases that match TRBD2. V lost 4 bases, J lost 14 bases, and 6 bases stayed unmatched. CDR1 LGHDT and CDR2 YNNKEL come from the germline V gene (reference sequence). The CDR3 loop spans 14 amino acids. This CDR3 reads CASSPGLAGGVEFF. CDR3 DNA sequence: TGTGCCAGCAGCCCGGGACTAGCGGGAGGAGTGGAGTTCTTC.

This chain joins TRBV12-3 or TRBV12-4 and TRBJ2-2, with 8 bases lining up with TRBD2. This CDR3 spans 13 amino acids. Trimming removed 2 bases from V and 8 bases from J; junction bases left unmatched: 1. CDR3 protein: CASSLIAGGELFF. The CDR3 coding sequence is TGTGCCAGCAGTTTAATAGCGGGAGGGGAGCTGTTTTTT.

The rearrangement uses TRBV5-1 and TRBJ1-2; the D gene is possibly TRBD1 (6 bases). The ends were cut back, 4 bases at V and 2 bases at J, with 12 bases in the middle. There are 14 residues in the CDR3. Germline-derived CDR1 and CDR2 are SGHRS and YFSETQ. CDR3 protein: CASSKDGTNYGYTF. CDR3 bases: TGCGCCAGCAGCAAGGACGGGACAAACTATGGCTACACCTTC. The full variable domain, rest sourced from reference TRBV5-1 and TRBJ1-2, is KAGVTQTPRYLIKTRGQQVTLSCSPISGHRSVSWYQQTPGQGLQFLFEYFSETQRNKGNFPGRFSGRQFSNSRSEMNVSTLELGDSALYLCASSKDGTNYGYTFGSGTRLTVV.

The rearrangement uses TRBV7-2 and TRBJ1-1; no clear D gene. V was pared by 2 bases and J by 3 bases, with 10 bases between. CDR1 is SGHTA, CDR2 FQGNSA, per germline. The CDR3 length is 14 residues. DNA for the CDR3: TGTGCCAGCAGCTTACGGGTCGGCGACACTGAAGCTTTCTTT. Translating it yields CASSLRVGDTEAFF.

V and J are TRBV4-3 and TRBJ1-5; D gene unclear. CDR1 is LGHNA and CDR2 is YSLEER in the germline V gene. CDR3 length: 13 residues. Trimming stripped 1 base from V and 9 bases from J, with 10 bases between. Here the CDR3 reads CASSQALQRPQHF. CDR3 DNA: TGCGCCAGCAGCCAAGCCCTACAGAGGCCCCAGCATTTT.

The CDR3 reads CASSLGTGQETQYF. In DNA form, the CDR3 reads TGCGCCAGCAGCTTGGGAACAGGACAAGAGACCCAGTACTTC. V usage is TRBV5-1 and J usage is TRBJ2-5; D possibly corresponds to TRBD1 (5 bases). Germline values: CDR1 SGHRS, CDR2 YFSETQ. This CDR3 spans 14 amino acids. V was pared by 0 bases and J by 2 bases, with 8 bases between.

The chain carries TRBV7-8 and TRBJ1-5; 9 bases match TRBD1. The CDR3 is made up of 16 amino acids. V trimming: 5 bases; J trimming: 3 bases; junction bases outside the gene matches: 8. Germline V CDR1 and CDR2: SGHVS, FQNEAQ. CDR3 loop: CASSVDGTGPNQPQHF. DNA of the CDR3: TGTGCCAGCAGCGTGGACGGGACAGGGCCCAATCAGCCCCAGCATTTT.

This sequence joins TRBV19 and TRBJ2-3; weak D call: TRBD2 (6 bases). Trimming stripped 5 bases from V and 8 bases from J, with 17 bases between. The CDR3 covers 14 residues. Germline loops: CDR1 LNHDA, CDR2 SQIVND (reference sequence). The CDR3 DNA reads TGTGCCAGTAGTGGGCTAGCGACCCAGGGTACGCAGTATTTT. Translating gives CASSGLATQGTQYF.

The chain joins TRBV5-1 to TRBJ1-5, with TRBD1 identical over 11 bases. The V and J ends lost 4 bases and 0 bases, in that order; junction bases with no gene match: 9. The CDR3 contains 18 residues. Germline V CDR1 and CDR2: SGHRS, YFSETQ. DNA of the CDR3: TGCGCCAGCAGCCTTGGGACAGGGGGTTTCTATAGCAATCAGCCCCAGCATTTT. Amino acids: CASSLGTGGFYSNQPQHF. Variable domain in full (rest from reference TRBV5-1 and TRBJ1-5): KAGVTQTPRYLIKTRGQQVTLSCSPISGHRSVSWYQQTPGQGLQFLFEYFSETQRNKGNFPGRFSGRQFSNSRSEMNVSTLELGDSALYLCASSLGTGGFYSNQPQHFGDGTRLSIL.

The V and J genes are TRBV28 and TRBJ1-2, with D unresolved. CDR3 length: 13 amino acids. V was cut by 3 bases and J by 8 bases, with 13 bases left in between. Germline loops: CDR1 MDHEN, CDR2 SYDVKM. CDR3: CASSFSMEGGYTF. DNA for the CDR3: TGTGCCAGCAGTTTCTCTATGGAGGGCGGCTACACCTTC.

The chain links TRBV19 to TRBJ2-2; TRBD2 aligns across 7 bases. The CDR3 covers 16 residues. Germline V gene data show CDR1 as LNHDA and CDR2 as SQIVND (reference sequence). With 3 bases clipped from V and 7 bases from J, the junction kept 11 bases outside the gene matches. The CDR3 loop reads CASSISGGDKIGELFF. The CDR3, as DNA: TGTGCCAGTAGTATTTCTGGGGGGGATAAGATCGGGGAGCTGTTTTTT.

The chain carries TRBV6-5 and TRBJ2-2, with 7 bases identical to TRBD1. The V gene end was trimmed by 2 bases and the J gene end by 6 bases; junction bases not matched to a gene: 3. This CDR3 is 14 amino acids long. Germline CDR1 reads MNHEY; CDR2 reads SVGAGI. CDR3 residues: CASSYQGQAGELFF. In nucleotides, the CDR3 is TGTGCCAGCAGTTACCAAGGACAGGCCGGGGAGCTGTTTTTT.

The chain is built from TRBV5-1 and TRBJ2-5; no reliable D call. The V gene's germline CDR1 is SGHRS and CDR2 YFSETQ. Trimming took off 3 bases at V and 1 base at J, with 13 bases between the two ends. This CDR3 spans 15 amino acids. The CDR3 bases are TGCGCCAGCAGCTCGAATCCAGGCTTCCAAGAGACCCAGTACTTC. It encodes CASSSNPGFQETQYF.

The V call is TRBV6-4, the J call TRBJ1-1; maybe TRBD1 (5 bases). The CDR3 has 13 amino acids. V lost 5 bases to trimming and J lost 2 bases, with 9 bases between them. CDR1 is MRHNA, CDR2 SNTAGT, per germline. CDR3 DNA: TGTGCCAGCAGTCGACAGAGTAACACTGAAGCTTTCTTT. Protein: CASSRQSNTEAFF.

The chain employs TRBV28 and TRBJ1-2; D may be TRBD1 (6 bases). Per germline, CDR1 MDHEN and CDR2 SYDVKM. Trimming pared 6 bases from V and 6 bases from J, leaving 11 bases between. The length of the CDR3 is 12 residues. CDR3 bases: TGTGCCAGCAGGGGGGGGCGTCATGGCTACACCTTC. Protein: CASRGGRHGYTF.

V usage is TRBV9 and J usage is TRBJ1-4; tentatively, D is TRBD1 (6 bases). Looked up from germline, CDR1 is SGDLS and CDR2 is YYNGEE. V was clipped by 3 bases and J by 7 bases, with 16 bases between them. The CDR3 consists of 15 residues. Here the CDR3 DNA reads TGTGCCAGCAGCGAAACAGGGCATGTAAGTGAAAAACTGTTTTTT. This translates into CASSETGHVSEKLFF.

The genes are TRBV6-5 and TRBJ1-2, with a weak D call TRBD1 (6 bases). Germline V gene lookup returns CDR1 MNHEY and CDR2 SVGAGI. Trimming removed 6 bases from V and 11 bases from J, with 22 bases in between. The CDR3 sequence is 14 residues long. CDR3 sequence: CASSDKQGIVGYTF. The CDR3 nucleotides read TGTGCCAGCAGCGATAAACAGGGCATTGTTGGATACACCTTC.

The chain combines TRBV7-2 with TRBJ2-3, with D unresolved. Deletions cut 7 bases from V and 0 bases from J, with 11 bases between. This CDR3 comprises 14 residues. Germline V gives CDR1 SGHTA, CDR2 FQGNSA. CDR3 amino acids: CASKLASSTDTQYF. DNA of the CDR3: TGTGCCAGCAAGTTAGCCTCTAGCACAGATACGCAGTATTTT.

This chain connects TRBV28 to TRBJ1-2; maybe TRBD1 (6 bases). The germline V and J ends were trimmed by 5 bases and 10 bases, with 11 bases remaining between them. Germline CDR1 reads MDHEN; CDR2 reads SYDVKM. The CDR3 spans 11 residues. The CDR3 sequence: CASSADRHYTF. The DNA for the CDR3 is TGTGCCAGCAGTGCAGACAGGCACTACACCTTC.